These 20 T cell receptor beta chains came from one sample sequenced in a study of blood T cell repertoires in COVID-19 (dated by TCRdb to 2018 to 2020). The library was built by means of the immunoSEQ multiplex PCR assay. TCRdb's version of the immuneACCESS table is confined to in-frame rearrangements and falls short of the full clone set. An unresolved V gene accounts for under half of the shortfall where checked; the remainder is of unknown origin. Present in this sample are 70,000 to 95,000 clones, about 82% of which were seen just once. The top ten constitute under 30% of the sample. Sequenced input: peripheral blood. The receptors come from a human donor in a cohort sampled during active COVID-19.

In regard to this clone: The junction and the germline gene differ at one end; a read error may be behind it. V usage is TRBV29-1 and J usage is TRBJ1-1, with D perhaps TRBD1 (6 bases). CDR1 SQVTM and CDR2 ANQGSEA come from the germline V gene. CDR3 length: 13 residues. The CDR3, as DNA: TGCAGCTCAAAGTTACAGGGTGGCACTGAAGCTCTCTTT. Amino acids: CSSKLQGGTEALF.

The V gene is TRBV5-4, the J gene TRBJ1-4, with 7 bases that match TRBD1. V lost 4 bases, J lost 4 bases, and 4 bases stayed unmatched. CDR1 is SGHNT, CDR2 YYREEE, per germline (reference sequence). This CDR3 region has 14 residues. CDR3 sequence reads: CASSVQGFNEKLFF. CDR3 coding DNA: TGTGCCAGCAGCGTACAGGGGTTTAATGAAAAACTGTTTTTT.

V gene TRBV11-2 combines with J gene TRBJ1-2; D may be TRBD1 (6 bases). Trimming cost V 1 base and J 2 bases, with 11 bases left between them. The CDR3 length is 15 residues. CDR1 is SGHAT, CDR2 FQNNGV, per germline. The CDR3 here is CASSLVRGWNYGYTF. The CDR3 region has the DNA TGTGCCAGCAGCTTAGTGAGGGGGTGGAACTATGGCTACACCTTC.

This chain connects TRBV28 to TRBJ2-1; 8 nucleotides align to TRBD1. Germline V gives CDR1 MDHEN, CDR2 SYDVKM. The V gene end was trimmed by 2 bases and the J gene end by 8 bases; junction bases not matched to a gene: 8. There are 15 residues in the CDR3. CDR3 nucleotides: TGTGCCAGCAGTTTACCCTTTACAGGGGGAGATGAGCAGTTCTTC. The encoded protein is CASSLPFTGGDEQFF.

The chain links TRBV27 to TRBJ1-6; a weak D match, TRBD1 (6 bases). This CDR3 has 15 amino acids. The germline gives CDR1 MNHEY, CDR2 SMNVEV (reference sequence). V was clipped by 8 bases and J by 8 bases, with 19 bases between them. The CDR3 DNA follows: TGTGCCAGCTCCCTACAGGGACCCCCAGATTCACCCCTCCACTTT. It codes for CASSLQGPPDSPLHF.

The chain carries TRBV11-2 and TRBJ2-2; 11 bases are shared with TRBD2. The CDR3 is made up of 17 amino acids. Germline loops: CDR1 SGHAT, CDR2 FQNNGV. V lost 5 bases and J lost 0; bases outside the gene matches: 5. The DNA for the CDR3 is TGTGCCAGCAGCCTCACTAGCGGGGGCGCGAACACCGGGGAGCTGTTTTTT. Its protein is CASSLTSGGANTGELFF. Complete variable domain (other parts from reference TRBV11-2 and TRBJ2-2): EAGVAQSPRYKIIEKRQSVAFWCNPISGHATLYWYQQILGQGPKLLIQFQNNGVVDDSQLPKDRFSAERLKGVDSTLKIQPAKLEDSAVYLCASSLTSGGANTGELFFGEGSRLTVL.

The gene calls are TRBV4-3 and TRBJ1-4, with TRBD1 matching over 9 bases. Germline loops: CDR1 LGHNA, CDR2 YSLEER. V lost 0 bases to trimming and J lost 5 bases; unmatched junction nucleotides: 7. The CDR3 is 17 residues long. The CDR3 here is CASSQDTPGTGNEKLFF. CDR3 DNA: TGCGCCAGCAGCCAAGATACCCCCGGGACAGGGAATGAAAAACTGTTTTTT.

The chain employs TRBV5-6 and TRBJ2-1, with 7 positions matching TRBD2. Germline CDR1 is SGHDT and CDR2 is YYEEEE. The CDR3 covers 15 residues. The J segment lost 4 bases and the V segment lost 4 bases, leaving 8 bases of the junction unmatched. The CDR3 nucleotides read TGTGCCAGCAGCCCAGGGAGCGGGGTTTACAATGAGCAGTTCTTC. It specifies CASSPGSGVYNEQFF.

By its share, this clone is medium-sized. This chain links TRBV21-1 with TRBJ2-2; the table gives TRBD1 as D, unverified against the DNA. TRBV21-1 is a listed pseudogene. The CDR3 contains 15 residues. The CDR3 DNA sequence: TGTGCCAGCAGCCCCCGGGACAGCAAGACCGGGGAGCTGTTTTTT. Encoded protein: CASSPRDSKTGELFF.

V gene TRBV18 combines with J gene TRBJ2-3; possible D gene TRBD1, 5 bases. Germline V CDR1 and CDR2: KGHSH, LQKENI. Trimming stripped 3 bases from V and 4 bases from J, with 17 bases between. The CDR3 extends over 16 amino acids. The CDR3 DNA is TGTGCCAGCTCACCGTCGAACTCCCCCAGGGCAGATACGCAGTATTTT. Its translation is CASSPSNSPRADTQYF.

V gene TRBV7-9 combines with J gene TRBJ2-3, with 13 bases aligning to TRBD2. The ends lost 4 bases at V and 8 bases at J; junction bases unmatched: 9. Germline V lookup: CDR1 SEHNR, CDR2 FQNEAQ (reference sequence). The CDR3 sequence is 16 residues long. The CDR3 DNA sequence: TGTGCCAGCAGCTCGCAACTAGCGGGGGGGCCGGGTACGCAGTATTTT. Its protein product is CASSSQLAGGPGTQYF.

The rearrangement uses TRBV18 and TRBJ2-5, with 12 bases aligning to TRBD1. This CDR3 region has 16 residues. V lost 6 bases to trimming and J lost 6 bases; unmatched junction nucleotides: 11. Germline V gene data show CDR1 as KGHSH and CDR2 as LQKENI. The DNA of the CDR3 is TGTGCCAGCTCGCTCGCCGGGACAGGGGGCCCGAAGACCCAGTACTTC. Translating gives CASSLAGTGGPKTQYF. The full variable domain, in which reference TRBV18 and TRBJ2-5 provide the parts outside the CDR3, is NAGVMQNPRHLVRRRGQEARLRCSPMKGHSHVYWYRQLPEEGLKFMVYLQKENIIDESGMPKERFSAEFPKEGPSILRIQQVVRGDSAAYFCASSLAGTGGPKTQYFGPGTRLLVL.

The CDR3 region has the DNA TGTGCCAGCAGTTTATTTTACACACGGACAGGGAATGAGCAGTTCTTC. Protein product: CASSLFYTRTGNEQFF. V usage is TRBV27 and J usage is TRBJ2-1, with TRBD1 matching 8 bases. V was pared by 1 base and J by 7 bases, with 9 bases of the junction left unmatched. The germline V gene has CDR1 MNHEY and CDR2 SMNVEV (reference sequence). The CDR3 spans 16 residues.

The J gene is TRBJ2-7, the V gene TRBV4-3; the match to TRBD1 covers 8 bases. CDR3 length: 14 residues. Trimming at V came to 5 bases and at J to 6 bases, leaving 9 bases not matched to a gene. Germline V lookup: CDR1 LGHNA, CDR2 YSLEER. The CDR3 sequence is CASSLGQGTGEQYF. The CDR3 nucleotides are TGCGCCAGCAGCTTAGGACAGGGAACGGGCGAGCAGTACTTC.

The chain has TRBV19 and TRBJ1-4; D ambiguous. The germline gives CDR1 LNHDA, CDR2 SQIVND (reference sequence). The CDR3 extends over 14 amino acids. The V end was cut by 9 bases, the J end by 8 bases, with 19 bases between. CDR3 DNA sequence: TGTGCCAGCGCCCGGGGAGTCGGGTTAGAAAAACTGTTTTTT. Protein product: CASARGVGLEKLFF.

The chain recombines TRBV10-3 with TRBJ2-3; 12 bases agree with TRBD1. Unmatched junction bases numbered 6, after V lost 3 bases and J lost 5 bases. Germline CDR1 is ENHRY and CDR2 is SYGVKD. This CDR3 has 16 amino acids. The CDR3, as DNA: TGTGCCATCAGTGACCCCGGGACAGGGGGCCTAGATACGCAGTATTTT. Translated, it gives CAISDPGTGGLDTQYF.

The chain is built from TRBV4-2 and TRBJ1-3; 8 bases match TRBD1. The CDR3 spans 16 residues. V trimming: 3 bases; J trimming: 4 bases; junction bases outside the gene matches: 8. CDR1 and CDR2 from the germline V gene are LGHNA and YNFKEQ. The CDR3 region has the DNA TGTGCCAGCAGCCAGGAACAGGGGGATGCGGGAAACACCATATATTTT. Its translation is CASSQEQGDAGNTIYF.

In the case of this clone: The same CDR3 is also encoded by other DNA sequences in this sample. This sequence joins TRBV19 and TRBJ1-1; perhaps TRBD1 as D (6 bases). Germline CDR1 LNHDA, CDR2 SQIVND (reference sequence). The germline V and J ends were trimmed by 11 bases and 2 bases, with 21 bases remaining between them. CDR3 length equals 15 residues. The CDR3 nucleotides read TGTGCCGTTTCGGCAGGGGAGGGCGGAAACACTGAAGCTTTCTTT. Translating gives CAVSAGEGGNTEAFF.

The CDR3 region is CASSGPGGTDTQYF. CDR3 DNA: TGTGCCAGCAGTGGCCCTGGAGGCACAGATACGCAGTATTTT. The rearrangement links TRBV5-6 to TRBJ2-3, with D unclear. Per germline, CDR1 SGHDT and CDR2 YYEEEE. V shed 5 bases and J shed 1 base, with 11 bases lying between them. The CDR3 has 14 amino acids. Variable domain in full (rest from reference TRBV5-6 and TRBJ2-3): DAGVTQSPTHLIKTRGQQVTLRCSPKSGHDTVSWYQQALGQGPQFIFQYYEEEERQRGNFPDRFSGHQFPNYSSELNVNALLLGDSALYLCASSGPGGTDTQYFGPGTRLTVL.

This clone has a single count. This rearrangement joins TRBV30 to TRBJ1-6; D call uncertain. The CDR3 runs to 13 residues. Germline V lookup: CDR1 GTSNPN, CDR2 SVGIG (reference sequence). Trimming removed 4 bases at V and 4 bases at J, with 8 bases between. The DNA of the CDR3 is TGTGCCTGGAAGCTGTATTATAATTCACCCCTCCACTTT. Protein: CAWKLYYNSPLHF.